Listed below are T cell receptor beta chains from one sample, sequenced in a study of CD8+CD57+ T cells in acquired aplastic anemia. TCRdb re-called the reads through MiXCR, storing one row per CDR3 protein. Of about 160,000 distinct CDR3 sequences in the sample, 70% to 75% are singletons; the top ten hold about 50%. The sequenced sample was sorted CD4+, CD8+, or CD8+CD57+ T cells (not recorded which) from PBMCs. These receptors were taken from a human donor with aplastic anemia. Both conserved end residues are part of each CDR3. A D gene is named only where the DNA matches it firmly. Rows give clone size only sometimes, using once, few, many, or a class for an expanded clone.

j_gene: TRBJ2-3
d_gene: -
abundance: -
v_gene: TRBV10-3
CDR3aa: CAISELRGGPTDTQYF
CDR3nt: TGTGCCATCAGTGAGCTCAGGGGGGGCCCCACAGATACGCAGTATTTT

j_gene: TRBJ2-5
d_gene: TRBD1
abundance: -
v_gene: TRBV29-1
CDR3aa: CSDRQGGETQYF
CDR3nt: TGCAGCGACCGACAGGGTGGAGAGACCCAGTACTTC

j_gene: TRBJ1-5
d_gene: TRBD1
abundance: many
v_gene: TRBV6-5
CDR3aa: CASSYGQGDQPQHF
CDR3nt: TGTGCCAGCAGTTACGGACAGGGAGATCAGCCCCAGCATTTT

j_gene: TRBJ1-1
d_gene: -
abundance: few
v_gene: TRBV12-3/TRBV12-4
CDR3aa: CASSTAQGRTEAFF
CDR3nt: TGTGCCAGCAGTACCGCACAGGGAAGGACTGAAGCTTTCTTT

j_gene: TRBJ2-7
d_gene: -
abundance: -
v_gene: TRBV20-1
CDR3aa: CSARLTDRDIPYEQYF
CDR3nt: TGCAGTGCTAGACTCACGGACCGGGACATCCCCTACGAGCAGTACTTC

j_gene: TRBJ2-1
d_gene: TRBD2
abundance: -
v_gene: TRBV24-1
CDR3aa: CATSDSTTSGGRNNEQFF
CDR3nt: TGTGCCACCAGTGATTCCACAACTAGCGGGGGGCGTAACAATGAGCAGTTCTTC

j_gene: TRBJ2-2
d_gene: TRBD2
abundance: -
v_gene: TRBV5-1
CDR3aa: CASSFGRDTGELFF
CDR3nt: TGCGCCAGCAGCTTCGGGAGGGACACCGGGGAGCTGTTTTTT

j_gene: TRBJ2-7
d_gene: TRBD2
abundance: -
v_gene: TRBV7-8
CDR3aa: CASSLALGLAGGREQYF
CDR3nt: TGTGCCAGCAGCTTAGCTCTCGGACTAGCGGGAGGGCGCGAGCAGTACTTC

j_gene: TRBJ2-3
d_gene: -
abundance: -
v_gene: TRBV7-8
CDR3aa: CASRPDPSELAQYF
CDR3nt: TGTGCCAGCAGGCCGGACCCTAGCGAGTTGGCGCAGTATTTT

j_gene: TRBJ2-2
d_gene: -
abundance: many
v_gene: TRBV25-1
CDR3aa: CATPPGELFF
CDR3nt: TGTGCCACCCCCCCAGGGGAGCTGTTTTTT

j_gene: TRBJ2-7
d_gene: -
abundance: -
v_gene: TRBV2
CDR3aa: CASRSGSPYEQYF
CDR3nt: TGTGCCAGCCGTTCCGGTAGCCCCTACGAGCAGTACTTC

j_gene: TRBJ2-3
d_gene: -
abundance: -
v_gene: TRBV20-1
CDR3aa: CSARSGSTDTQYF
CDR3nt: TGCAGTGCTAGGTCCGGGAGCACAGATACGCAGTATTTT

j_gene: TRBJ1-4
d_gene: TRBD1
abundance: -
v_gene: TRBV7-9
CDR3aa: CASSQTGGDEKLFF
CDR3nt: TGTGCCAGCAGCCAGACAGGGGGTGATGAAAAACTGTTTTTT

j_gene: TRBJ1-3
d_gene: TRBD1
abundance: -
v_gene: TRBV2
CDR3aa: CASSEESGGVGNTIYF
CDR3nt: TGTGCCAGCAGTGAAGAATCAGGGGGCGTCGGAAACACCATATATTTT

j_gene: TRBJ2-3
d_gene: -
abundance: few
v_gene: TRBV7-9
CDR3aa: CASTQSTDTQYF
CDR3nt: TGTGCCAGCACGCAGAGCACAGATACGCAGTATTTT

j_gene: TRBJ2-5
d_gene: TRBD1
abundance: -
v_gene: TRBV6-4
CDR3aa: CASSGTGEQETQYF
CDR3nt: TGTGCCAGCAGTGGGACAGGGGAACAAGAGACCCAGTACTTC

j_gene: TRBJ1-1
d_gene: TRBD1
abundance: -
v_gene: TRBV5-4
CDR3aa: CASSLASGGTEAFF
CDR3nt: TGTGCCAGCAGCTTGGCCTCAGGGGGGACTGAAGCTTTCTTT

j_gene: TRBJ2-5
d_gene: TRBD2
abundance: -
v_gene: TRBV14
CDR3aa: CASSPTSGRLETQYF
CDR3nt: TGTGCCAGCAGCCCGACTAGCGGGAGACTGGAGACCCAGTACTTC

j_gene: TRBJ1-4
d_gene: -
abundance: -
v_gene: TRBV5-1
CDR3aa: CASSLGNEKLFF
CDR3nt: TGCGCCAGCAGCTTGGGGAATGAAAAACTGTTTTTT

j_gene: TRBJ2-7
d_gene: -
abundance: -
v_gene: TRBV10-3
CDR3aa: CAISGSTDYYEQYF
CDR3nt: TGTGCCATCAGTGGATCAACAGATTACTACGAGCAGTACTTC

j_gene: TRBJ1-2
d_gene: -
abundance: -
v_gene: TRBV10-2
CDR3aa: CASRPALSGNYGYTF
CDR3nt: TGCGCCAGCAGACCAGCGTTGTCCGGGAACTATGGCTACACCTTC

j_gene: TRBJ2-4
d_gene: -
abundance: -
v_gene: TRBV7-2
CDR3aa: CASSLFRDERPNF
CDR3nt: TGTGCCAGCAGCTTATTTAGGGACGAACGCCCCAACTTC

j_gene: TRBJ1-5
d_gene: -
abundance: few
v_gene: TRBV24-1
CDR3aa: CATSDLANNQPQHF
CDR3nt: TGTGCCACCAGTGATTTGGCCAATAATCAGCCCCAGCATTTT